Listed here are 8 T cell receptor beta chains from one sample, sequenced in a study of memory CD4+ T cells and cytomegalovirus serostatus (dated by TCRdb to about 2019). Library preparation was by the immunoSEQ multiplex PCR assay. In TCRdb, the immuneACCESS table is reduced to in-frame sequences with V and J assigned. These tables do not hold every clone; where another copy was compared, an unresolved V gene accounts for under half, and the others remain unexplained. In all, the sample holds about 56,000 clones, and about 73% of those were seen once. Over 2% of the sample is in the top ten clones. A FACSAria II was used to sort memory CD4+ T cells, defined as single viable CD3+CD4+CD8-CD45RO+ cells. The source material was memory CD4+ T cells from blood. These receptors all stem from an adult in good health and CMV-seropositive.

The CDR3 coding sequence is TGTGCCAGCAGTGTGCAGACAGGGTCGCGGGAAAAACTGTTTTTT. This codes for CASSVQTGSREKLFF. The chain recombines TRBV6-1 with TRBJ1-4; 7 bases agree with TRBD1. Germline-derived CDR1 and CDR2 are MNHNS and SASEGT. V lost 4 bases and J lost 8; bases outside the gene matches: 10. The CDR3 totals 15 residues.

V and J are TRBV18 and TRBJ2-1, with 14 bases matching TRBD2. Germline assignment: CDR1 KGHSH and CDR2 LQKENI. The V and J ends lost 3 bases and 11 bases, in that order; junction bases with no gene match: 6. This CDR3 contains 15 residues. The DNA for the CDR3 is TGTGCCAGCTCACCGGGACTAGCGGGAGCTCAAAAGCAGTTCTTC. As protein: CASSPGLAGAQKQFF.

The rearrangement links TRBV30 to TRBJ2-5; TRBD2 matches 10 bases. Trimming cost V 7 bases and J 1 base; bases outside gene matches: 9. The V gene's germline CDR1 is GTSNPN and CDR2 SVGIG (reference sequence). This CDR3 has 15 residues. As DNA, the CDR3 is TGTGCCTTCCGCTTGACTAGCGGGTCCCAAGAGACCCAGTACTTC. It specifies CAFRLTSGSQETQYF.

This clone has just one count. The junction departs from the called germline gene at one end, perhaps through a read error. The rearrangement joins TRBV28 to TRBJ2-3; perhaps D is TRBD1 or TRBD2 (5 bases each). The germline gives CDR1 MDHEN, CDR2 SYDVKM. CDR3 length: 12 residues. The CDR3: CASSFGAHPVHF. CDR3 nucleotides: TGTGCCAGCAGTTTCGGGGCCCACCCAGTCCACTTT.

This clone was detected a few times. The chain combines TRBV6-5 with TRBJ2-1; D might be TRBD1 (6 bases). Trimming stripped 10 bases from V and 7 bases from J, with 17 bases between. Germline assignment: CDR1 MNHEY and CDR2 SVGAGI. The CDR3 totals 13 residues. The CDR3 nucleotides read TGTGCCAAAAACAGGGTACCCCTAAATGAGCAGTTCTTC. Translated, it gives CAKNRVPLNEQFF.

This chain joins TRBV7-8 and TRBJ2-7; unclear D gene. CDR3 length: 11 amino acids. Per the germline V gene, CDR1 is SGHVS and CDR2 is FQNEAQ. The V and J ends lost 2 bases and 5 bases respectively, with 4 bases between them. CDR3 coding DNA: TGTGCCAGCAGCTTATTCGACGAGCAGTACTTC. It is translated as CASSLFDEQYF.

The CDR3 DNA is TGTGCCAGCAGTTTATATTTAACGGGTCGGGCAGGAAGATCGAATGGCTACACCTTC. Residues: CASSLYLTGRAGRSNGYTF. V gene TRBV28 combines with J gene TRBJ1-2; D unclear. This CDR3 comprises 19 residues. Germline assignment: CDR1 MDHEN and CDR2 SYDVKM. The V gene lost 1 base and the J gene lost 6 bases, with 27 bases spanning the gap.

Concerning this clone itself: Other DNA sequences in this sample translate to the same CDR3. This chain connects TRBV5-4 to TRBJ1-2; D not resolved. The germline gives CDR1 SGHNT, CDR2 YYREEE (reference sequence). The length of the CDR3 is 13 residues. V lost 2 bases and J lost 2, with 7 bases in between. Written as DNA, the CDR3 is TGTGCCAGCAGCTTCGACGGAAACTATGGCTACACCTTC. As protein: CASSFDGNYGYTF.